This T cell receptor beta chain was captured in a study of Graves' ophthalmopathy and Graves' hyperthyroidism. This clonotype came up once. The CDR3 is made up of 12 amino acids. From germline, CDR1 is ENHRY and CDR2 SYGVKD. V was pared by 5 bases and J by 6 bases, with 11 bases between. The authors amplified TCR beta CDR3 regions, and they did so from RNA transcripts for repertoire sequencing. After a first-round RT-PCR with HTBI primers, a second-round multiplex PCR was run. In TCRdb, the multiplex PCR reads were re-called with MiXCR into one record per CDR3 protein. The sample records about 410,000 distinct CDR3 sequences, around 18% being singletons.

The rearrangement joins TRBV10-3 to TRBJ2-7; a weak D match, TRBD1 (5 bases). Sequenced input: peripheral blood. The receptor's source is a woman younger than 30 with Graves' ophthalmopathy. The CDR3 DNA follows: TGTGCCATCAGTACTATACAGGTCGAGCAGTACTTC. It translates to CAISTIQVEQYF.